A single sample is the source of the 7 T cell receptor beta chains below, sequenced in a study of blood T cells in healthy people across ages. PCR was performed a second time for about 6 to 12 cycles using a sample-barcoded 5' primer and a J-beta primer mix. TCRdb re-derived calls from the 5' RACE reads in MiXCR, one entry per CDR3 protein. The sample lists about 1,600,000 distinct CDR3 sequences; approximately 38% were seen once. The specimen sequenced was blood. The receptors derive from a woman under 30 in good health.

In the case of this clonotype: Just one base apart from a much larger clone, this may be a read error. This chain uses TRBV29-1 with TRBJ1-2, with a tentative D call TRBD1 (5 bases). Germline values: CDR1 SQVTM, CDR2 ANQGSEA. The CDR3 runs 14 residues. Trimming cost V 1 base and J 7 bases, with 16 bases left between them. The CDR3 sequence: CSVEVRDPWCGYTF. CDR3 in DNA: TGCAGCGTTGAAGTCCGGGACCCGTGGTGTGGCTACACCTTC.

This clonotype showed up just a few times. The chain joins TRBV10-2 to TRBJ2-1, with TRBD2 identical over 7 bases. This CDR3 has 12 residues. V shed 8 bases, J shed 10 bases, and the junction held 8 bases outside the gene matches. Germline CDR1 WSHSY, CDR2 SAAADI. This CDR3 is CASVGLVGEQFF. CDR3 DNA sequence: TGCGCCAGCGTAGGACTAGTTGGCGAGCAGTTCTTC.

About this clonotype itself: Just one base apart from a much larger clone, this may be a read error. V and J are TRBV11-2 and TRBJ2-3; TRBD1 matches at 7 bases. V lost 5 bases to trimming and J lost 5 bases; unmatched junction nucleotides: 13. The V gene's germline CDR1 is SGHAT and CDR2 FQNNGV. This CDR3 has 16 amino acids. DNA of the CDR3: TGTGCCAGCAGCCTAATGTCAGGGGGTGGGATAGATACGCAGTATTTT. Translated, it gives CASSLMSGGGIDTQYF.

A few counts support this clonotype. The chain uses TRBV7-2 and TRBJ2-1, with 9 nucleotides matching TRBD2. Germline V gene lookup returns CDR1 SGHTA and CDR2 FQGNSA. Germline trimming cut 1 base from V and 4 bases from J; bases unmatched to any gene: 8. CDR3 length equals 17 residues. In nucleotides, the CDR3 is TGTGCCAGCAGCTTAGGGGGCGGGGGGGCGATTTACAATGAGCAGTTCTTC. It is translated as CASSLGGGGAIYNEQFF.

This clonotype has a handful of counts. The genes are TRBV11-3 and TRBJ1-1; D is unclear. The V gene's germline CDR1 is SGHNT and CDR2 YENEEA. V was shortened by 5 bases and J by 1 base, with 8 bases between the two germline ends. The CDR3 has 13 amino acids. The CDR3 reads CASSTLGNTEAFF. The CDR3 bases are TGTGCCAGCAGCACCCTGGGGAACACTGAAGCTTTCTTT. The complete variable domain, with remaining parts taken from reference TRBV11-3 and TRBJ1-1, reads EAGVVQSPRYKIIEKKQPVAFWCNPISGHNTLYWYLQNLGQGPELLIRYENEEAVDDSQLPKDRFSAERLKGVDSTLKIQPAELGDSAVYLCASSTLGNTEAFFGQGTRLTVV.

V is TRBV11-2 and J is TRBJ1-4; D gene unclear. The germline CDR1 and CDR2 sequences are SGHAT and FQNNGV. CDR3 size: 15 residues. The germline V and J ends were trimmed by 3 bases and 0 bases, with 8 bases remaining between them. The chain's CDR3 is CASSFEGTTNEKLFF. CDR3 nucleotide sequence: TGTGCCAGCAGCTTCGAAGGCACAACTAATGAAAAACTGTTTTTT.

The CDR3 DNA reads TGTGCCAGCAGTTTAGTGGCTCAATCCTCCTACGAGCAGTACTTC. This gives the protein CASSLVAQSSYEQYF. The gene calls are TRBV27 and TRBJ2-7, with no clear D. The CDR3 spans 15 residues. From germline, CDR1 is MNHEY and CDR2 SMNVEV (reference sequence). V was pared by 2 bases and J by 0 bases, with 11 bases between.